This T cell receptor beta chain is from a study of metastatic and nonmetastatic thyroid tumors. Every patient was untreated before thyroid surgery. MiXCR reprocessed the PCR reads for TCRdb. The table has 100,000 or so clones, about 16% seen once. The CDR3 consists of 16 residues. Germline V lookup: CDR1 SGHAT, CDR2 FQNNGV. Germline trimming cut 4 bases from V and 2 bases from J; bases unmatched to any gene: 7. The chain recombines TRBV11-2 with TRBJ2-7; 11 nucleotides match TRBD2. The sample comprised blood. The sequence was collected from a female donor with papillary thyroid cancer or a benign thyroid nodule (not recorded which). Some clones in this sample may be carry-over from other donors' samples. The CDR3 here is CASSSPTSGGTYEQYF. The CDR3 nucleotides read TGTGCCAGCAGCTCCCCCACTAGCGGGGGTACCTACGAGCAGTACTTC.